The 31 T cell receptor beta chains below were found in one sample sequenced in a study of T cell responses to AZD1222 COVID-19 vaccine. The assay was immunoSEQ multiplex PCR, and TCRdb's table has in-frame clones only and misses some. Of about 120,000 clones in the sample, around 89% were seen once. The sample was peripheral blood, taken on day 0 of MenACWY control vaccination. These receptors all come from an adult in good health.

This clone was found a few times. The V and J genes are TRBV27 and TRBJ1-1; a weak D match, TRBD1 (5 bases). The CDR3 sequence is 13 residues long. With 2 bases removed from V and 4 bases from J, the gap between germline ends came to 8 bases. Per germline, CDR1 MNHEY and CDR2 SMNVEV (reference sequence). The CDR3 bases are TGTGCCAGCAGTTTACAGGGTCTCACTGAAGCTTTCTTT. It yields the protein CASSLQGLTEAFF.

This clone has more than one count but fewer than ten. The chain uses TRBV7-2 and TRBJ1-5, with 7 positions matching TRBD1. V was clipped by 5 bases and J by 7 bases; unmatched bases: 5. This CDR3 is 13 amino acids long. Germline CDR1 SGHTA, CDR2 FQGNSA. The CDR3 here is CASSNDREQPQHF. In nucleotides, the CDR3 is TGTGCCAGCAGCAATGACAGGGAGCAGCCCCAGCATTTT.

V and J are TRBV30 and TRBJ1-3, with unresolved D. Per germline, CDR1 GTSNPN and CDR2 SVGIG (reference sequence). V shed 3 bases and J shed 4 bases, with 7 bases lying between them. The CDR3 runs 12 residues. The CDR3, as DNA: TGTGCCTGGAGAAATATAGGAAACACCATATATTTT. Translating gives CAWRNIGNTIYF.

This rearrangement joins TRBV7-2 to TRBJ2-1; the match to TRBD2 covers 10 bases. V trimming: 4 bases; J trimming: 4 bases; junction bases outside the gene matches: 4. The CDR3 length is 15 residues. Germline V gene lookup returns CDR1 SGHTA and CDR2 FQGNSA. CDR3 coding DNA: TGTGCCAGCAGCTCTGATAGCGGGAGGTACAATGAGCAGTTCTTC. Its protein is CASSSDSGRYNEQFF.

The J gene is TRBJ2-3, the V gene TRBV6-5; D is unresolved. Trimming cost V 6 bases and J 7 bases, with 20 bases left between them. Germline V gene sequence: CDR1 MNHEY, CDR2 SVGAGI. The CDR3 has 15 residues. CDR3 sequence reads: CASSADWGDMNTQYF. CDR3 sequence (DNA): TGTGCCAGCAGCGCCGACTGGGGTGATATGAATACGCAGTATTTT.

J is TRBJ2-3 and V is TRBV5-5; tentative D call: TRBD1 (5 bases). Germline assignment: CDR1 SGHKS and CDR2 YYEKEE (reference sequence). CDR3 length equals 16 residues. Trimming took 0 bases from V and 1 from J, leaving 12 bases between them. Here the CDR3 DNA reads TGTGCCAGCAGCTTGGCTGCGAGCAGGGGCACAGATACGCAGTATTTT. This sequence encodes CASSLAASRGTDTQYF.

The CDR3 DNA sequence: TGTGCCAGCAGTTTACCATCAGGGGGTCCCACTGAAGCTTTCTTT. Its translation: CASSLPSGGPTEAFF. The chain employs TRBV28 and TRBJ1-1, with 7 bases that match TRBD1. There are 15 residues in the CDR3. With 2 bases clipped from V and 4 bases from J, the junction kept 7 bases outside the gene matches. The germline CDR1 and CDR2 sequences are MDHEN and SYDVKM.

Here the CDR3 DNA reads TGTGCCAGCAGCCAGCAAGCCTGGGACAGCTGGAAGAGCTCCTACAATGAGCAGTTCTTC. Residues: CASSQQAWDSWKSSYNEQFF. V usage is TRBV3-1 (or the pseudogene TRBV3-2) and J usage is TRBJ2-1; TRBD1 aligns across 7 bases. The germline V gene has CDR1 LGHDT and CDR2 YNNKEL (reference sequence). The junction had 17 bases not matched to a gene; V was cut back by 3 bases and J by 0 bases. This CDR3 contains 20 residues.

V usage is TRBV5-1 and J usage is TRBJ1-4; tentative D call: TRBD1 (5 bases). Germline assignment: CDR1 SGHRS and CDR2 YFSETQ. CDR3 size: 16 residues. Trimming stripped 4 bases from V and 2 bases from J, with 15 bases between. CDR3 sequence reads: CASSARDRSTNEKLFF. CDR3 in DNA: TGCGCCAGCAGCGCCCGAGACAGATCTACTAATGAAAAACTGTTTTTT.

The chain recombines TRBV7-3 with TRBJ1-5; TRBD1 is a possible D gene (6 bases). Germline loops: CDR1 SGHTA, CDR2 FQGTGA. V shed 2 bases and J shed 5 bases, with 10 bases lying between them. There are 14 residues in the CDR3. The CDR3, as DNA: TGTGCCAGCAGCTTACTAGGGGGGCATCAGCCCCAGCATTTT. This translates into CASSLLGGHQPQHF.

In this sample, this clone turned up many times. This sequence joins TRBV7-9 and TRBJ1-2; 8 bases agree with TRBD1. This CDR3 has 16 amino acids. The germline V gene has CDR1 SEHNR and CDR2 FQNEAQ (reference sequence). J gave up 0 bases and V 5 bases, and 8 bases lay outside the gene matches. CDR3 residues: CASSPRDRRPNYGYTF. The CDR3 bases are TGTGCCAGCAGCCCTAGGGACAGGCGCCCTAACTATGGCTACACCTTC.

The CDR3 DNA is TGCGCCAGCAGCCAAGTTAAGGGGAGACTCAGGGGGACCTACAATGAGCAGTTCTTC. It specifies CASSQVKGRLRGTYNEQFF. J is TRBJ2-1 and V is TRBV4-3; 7 bases map to TRBD1. With 1 base clipped from V and 2 bases from J, the junction kept 14 bases outside the gene matches. Germline loops: CDR1 LGHNA, CDR2 YSLEER. The CDR3 extends over 19 amino acids.

This clone was seen just once. The chain has TRBV5-4 and TRBJ1-2; possibly TRBD1 for D (6 bases). Trimming removed 5 bases at V and 1 base at J, with 12 bases between. Germline V lookup: CDR1 SGHNT, CDR2 YYREEE (reference sequence). There are 14 residues in the CDR3. DNA of the CDR3: TGTGCCAGCAGAGGGGACAAGAGTAACTATGGCTACACCTTC. It translates to CASRGDKSNYGYTF. Full variable domain (rest looked up from reference TRBV5-4 and TRBJ1-2): ETGVTQSPTHLIKTRGQQVTLRCSSQSGHNTVSWYQQALGQGPQFIFQYYREEENGRGNFPPRFSGLQFPNYSSELNVNALELDDSALYLCASRGDKSNYGYTFGSGTRLTVV.

The chain carries TRBV6-5 and TRBJ2-1, with D perhaps TRBD1 (6 bases). The CDR3 length is 15 residues. The germline V gene encodes CDR1 MNHEY and CDR2 SVGAGI. The ends were cut back, 5 bases at V and 4 bases at J, with 15 bases in the middle. The CDR3 coding sequence is TGTGCCAGCAGTCCTACAGGGATCGTTTACAATGAGCAGTTCTTC. It specifies CASSPTGIVYNEQFF.

This sequence joins TRBV10-3 and TRBJ2-7, with D perhaps matching TRBD2 (7 bases). CDR3 length: 15 residues. Trimming removed 6 bases from V and 4 bases from J, with 19 bases in between. Germline CDR1 and CDR2: ENHRY and SYGVKD. CDR3 nucleotides: TGTGCCATCAGACCCGGGGGGCCCGGGGATTACGAGCAGTACTTC. This translates into CAIRPGGPGDYEQYF.

This clone was counted once. This sequence joins TRBV27 and TRBJ2-7, with TRBD1 matching over 8 bases. The J segment lost 4 bases and the V segment lost 6 bases, leaving 11 bases of the junction unmatched. Germline lookup yields CDR1 MNHEY and CDR2 SMNVEV (reference sequence). The CDR3 totals 15 residues. CDR3 region: CASSITGTGGYEQYF. CDR3 sequence (DNA): TGTGCCAGCAGCATCACCGGGACAGGCGGATACGAGCAGTACTTC.

The chain employs TRBV24-1 and TRBJ2-5; D is unresolved. CDR1 is KGHDR and CDR2 is SFDVKD in the germline V gene. CDR3 length: 12 amino acids. The germline V and J ends were trimmed by 4 bases and 5 bases, with 7 bases remaining between them. The CDR3 loop is CATSDPNETQYF. CDR3 coding DNA: TGTGCCACCAGTGACCCGAACGAGACCCAGTACTTC.

The chain joins TRBV21-1 to TRBJ1-1. TRBV21-1 is given as a pseudogene. The CDR3 sequence is 14 residues long. The CDR3 coding sequence is TGTGCCAGCAGCAAAGCGCTGGGGGGGACTGAAGCTTTCTTT. Translated: CASSKALGGTEAFF.

The sample holds one count of this clone. V gene TRBV6-5 combines with J gene TRBJ2-7; D is unclear. The CDR3 sequence is 15 residues long. V lost 2 bases to trimming and J lost 2 bases, with 13 bases between them. Germline V gene data show CDR1 as MNHEY and CDR2 as SVGAGI. For the CDR3, the DNA is TGTGCCAGCAGTTACCAGGCAGCAGCCCCCTACGAGCAGTACTTC. Translation gives CASSYQAAAPYEQYF.

The table lists this clone with a count of one. CDR3 protein: CASSLLTAKSYEQYF. The CDR3 nucleotides read TGTGCCAGCAGCTTATTAACAGCTAAGTCCTACGAGCAGTACTTC. The chain couples TRBV11-2 to TRBJ2-7; D is undetermined. The CDR3 is made up of 15 amino acids. Trimming took 2 bases from V and 1 from J, leaving 12 bases between them. Germline CDR1 is SGHAT and CDR2 is FQNNGV.

The chain links TRBV5-1 to TRBJ2-3; 8 bases agree with TRBD1. CDR1 is SGHRS, CDR2 YFSETQ, per germline. Trimming cost V 3 bases and J 1 base; bases outside gene matches: 4. The CDR3 spans 15 residues. The CDR3 loop is CASSSPGQGTDTQYF. The DNA for the CDR3 is TGCGCCAGCAGCTCACCGGGACAGGGCACAGATACGCAGTATTTT.

The chain links TRBV9 to TRBJ2-1, with no clear D. CDR1 and CDR2 from the germline V gene are SGDLS and YYNGEE. V dropped 0 bases and J dropped 4 bases, with 11 bases sitting between them. The CDR3 sequence is 15 residues long. CDR3 amino acids: CASSVGGGIYNEQFF. The DNA of the CDR3 is TGTGCCAGCAGCGTAGGTGGCGGAATTTACAATGAGCAGTTCTTC.

V usage is TRBV27 and J usage is TRBJ2-1, with unresolved D. The CDR3 runs to 12 residues. The germline V and J ends were trimmed by 7 bases and 6 bases, with 10 bases remaining between them. The V gene's germline CDR1 is MNHEY and CDR2 SMNVEV (reference sequence). This CDR3 is CASTSRTNEQFF. The CDR3 DNA sequence: TGTGCCAGCACCTCGCGAACCAATGAGCAGTTCTTC.

The genes are TRBV6-2 or TRBV6-3 and TRBJ2-1; a possible D gene is TRBD2 (6 bases). Between the trimmed V and J ends, which lost 5 bases and 8 bases, there was a span of 19 bases. Germline CDR1 MNHEY, CDR2 SVGEGT. The CDR3 has 15 residues. CDR3 sequence: CASSNTMTSIDEQFF. CDR3 DNA sequence: TGTGCCAGCAGTAACACCATGACTAGTATCGATGAGCAGTTCTTC.

The rearrangement links TRBV6-2 or TRBV6-3 to TRBJ2-7; TRBD1 matches 7 bases. V gave up 6 bases and J gave up 2 bases; unmatched junction bases: 10. The CDR3 has 15 residues. CDR1 is MNHEY and CDR2 is SVGEGT in the germline V gene. This CDR3 is CASSPQGDSAYEQYF. The CDR3 DNA reads as TGTGCCAGCAGCCCTCAGGGGGATTCGGCCTACGAGCAGTACTTC.

The rearrangement joins TRBV29-1 to TRBJ2-1; 8 bases line up with TRBD2. Germline CDR1 SQVTM, CDR2 ANQGSEA. With 4 bases clipped from V and 4 bases from J, the junction kept 15 bases outside the gene matches. The CDR3 has 17 amino acids. The CDR3 region has the DNA TGCAGCGTTGGGGGTTTAGGGACTAGTTCAAATTACAATGAGCAGTTCTTC. Encoded protein: CSVGGLGTSSNYNEQFF.

This chain uses TRBV5-1 with TRBJ2-7, with a tentative D call TRBD1 (7 bases). This CDR3 comprises 15 residues. Per germline, CDR1 SGHRS and CDR2 YFSETQ. Trimming stripped 4 bases from V and 6 bases from J, with 20 bases between. The CDR3 DNA reads TGCGCCAGCAGCCAAACAGACAGGGAGGCTGCCGAGCAGTACTTC. Translation: CASSQTDREAAEQYF.

The chain employs TRBV28 and TRBJ1-1, with 7 positions matching TRBD1. The CDR3 length is 15 residues. Trimming removed 6 bases from V and 5 bases from J; junction bases left unmatched: 12. Germline-derived CDR1 and CDR2 are MDHEN and SYDVKM. In DNA form, the CDR3 reads TGTGCCAGCAGCCCCTCCGCACAGGGGCGGACTGAAGCTTTCTTT. The encoded protein is CASSPSAQGRTEAFF. Full variable domain (remainder filled in from reference TRBV28 and TRBJ1-1): DVKVTQSSRYLVKRTGEKVFLECVQDMDHENMFWYRQDPGLGLRLIYFSYDVKMKEKGDIPEGYSVSREKKERFSLILESASTNQTSMYLCASSPSAQGRTEAFFGQGTRLTVV.

The rearrangement joins TRBV10-3 to TRBJ1-1; 7 positions agree with TRBD1. The CDR3 runs 14 residues. Trimming took 6 bases from V and 1 from J; bases not matched to a gene: 5. The germline V gene has CDR1 ENHRY and CDR2 SYGVKD. This CDR3 reads CAIRKGQPNTEAFF. The CDR3 nucleotides read TGTGCCATCAGGAAGGGACAGCCGAACACTGAAGCTTTCTTT.

The J gene is TRBJ2-1, the V gene TRBV7-3, with D unresolved. This CDR3 is 15 amino acids long. From germline, CDR1 is SGHTA and CDR2 FQGTGA. V lost 6 bases and J lost 0, with 12 bases in between. The CDR3 is CASSREVGSYNEQFF. For the CDR3, the DNA is TGTGCCAGCAGTAGAGAGGTGGGCTCCTACAATGAGCAGTTCTTC.

The rearrangement links TRBV5-1 to TRBJ2-1; 8 nucleotides match TRBD2. Germline V lookup: CDR1 SGHRS, CDR2 YFSETQ. V trimming: 0 bases; J trimming: 9 bases; junction bases outside the gene matches: 5. The CDR3 covers 14 residues. The CDR3 loop is CASSLAAGDAEQFF. CDR3 nucleotide sequence: TGCGCCAGCAGCTTGGCAGCGGGAGACGCTGAGCAGTTCTTC.